The rows below give T cell receptor beta chains drawn from one sample of a study of T cell repertoires in cytomegalovirus infection. Via MiXCR, TCRdb re-called the reads, giving one row per CDR3 protein. Among 250,000 to 350,000 distinct CDR3 sequences listed, over 20% were seen once. Source material: PBMCs. The receptors were gathered from a human donor in good health (CMV status not recorded). Some clones in this sample may be carry-over from other donors' samples. Each CDR3 is given with its conserved first and last residue. A D gene is named only where the DNA matches it firmly. Rows give clone size only sometimes, using once, few, many, or a class for an expanded clone.

D gene: TRBD2; J gene: TRBJ2-5; V gene: TRBV7-9; clone size: .; CDR3 protein: CASSTTSGSLETQYF; CDR3 DNA: TGTGCCAGCAGCACGACTAGCGGGAGTCTCGAGACCCAGTACTTC
D gene: TRBD2; J gene: TRBJ2-5; V gene: TRBV20-1; clone size: .; CDR3 protein: CSATSGAQETQYF; CDR3 DNA: TGCAGTGCTACCAGCGGGGCCCAAGAGACCCAGTACTTC
D gene: TRBD2; J gene: TRBJ2-1; V gene: TRBV15; clone size: .; CDR3 protein: CATSRSGSGYNEQFF; CDR3 DNA: TGTGCCACCAGCCGGAGCGGGAGTGGGTACAATGAGCAGTTCTTC
D gene: .; J gene: TRBJ1-4; V gene: TRBV10-3; clone size: once; CDR3 protein: CAIRRTRDEKLFF; CDR3 DNA: TGTGCCATCAGACGGACCCGAGATGAAAAACTGTTTTTT
D gene: TRBD2; J gene: TRBJ2-4; V gene: TRBV20-1; clone size: .; CDR3 protein: CSAWTSGSLGKNIQYF; CDR3 DNA: TGCAGTGCCTGGACTAGCGGGAGCCTTGGGAAAAACATTCAGTACTTC
D gene: TRBD1; J gene: TRBJ2-7; V gene: TRBV7-2; clone size: many; CDR3 protein: CASSLVQGDYEQYF; CDR3 DNA: TGTGCCAGCAGCTTAGTCCAGGGGGACTACGAGCAGTACTTC
D gene: TRBD1; J gene: TRBJ1-2; V gene: TRBV20-1; clone size: .; CDR3 protein: CSAPTGLTYGYTF; CDR3 DNA: TGCAGTGCCCCGACAGGGCTTACCTATGGCTACACCTTC
D gene: TRBD2; J gene: TRBJ2-7; V gene: TRBV7-9; clone size: few; CDR3 protein: CASSGGGVPYEQYF; CDR3 DNA: TGTGCCAGCAGCGGTGGGGGGGTTCCGTACGAGCAGTACTTC
D gene: .; J gene: TRBJ2-1; V gene: TRBV12-3/TRBV12-4; clone size: few; CDR3 protein: CASSFPPSQPYNEQFF; CDR3 DNA: TGTGCCAGCAGTTTTCCCCCTAGCCAGCCCTACAATGAGCAGTTCTTC
D gene: TRBD2; J gene: TRBJ2-1; V gene: TRBV7-8; clone size: .; CDR3 protein: CASSLAGLAAYNEQFF; CDR3 DNA: TGTGCCAGCAGCTTAGCGGGACTAGCGGCCTACAATGAGCAGTTCTTC